The present T cell receptor beta chain was sequenced within a study of blood T cell repertoires in COVID-19. Looking at the study overall: Sites across the United States, Italy and Spain contributed samples from acute and convalescent COVID-19.

Two negative PCRs, clearance, or symptom resolution had been documented for recovered Cohort 3 donors. In the study's own analysis: Amplification from reference gene primers served as the basis for estimated nucleated cell counts. Method: immunoSEQ multiplex PCR; TCRdb's copy keeps in-frame clones and lacks some. The DNA was the basis for D and trimming; V, J and clone size are from that table. Here the sample spans 270,000 or so clones, approximately 86% being singletons. CDR1 and CDR2 (germline): LNHDA, SQIVND (reference sequence). The CDR3 is 12 residues long. V gave up 8 bases and J gave up 3 bases; unmatched junction bases: 3.

The sequence came from a woman younger than 35 who had recovered from COVID-19. Sequencing input: PBMCs or T cells enriched from blood (not recorded which). V usage is TRBV19 and J usage is TRBJ1-1; 7 bases map to TRBD1. CDR3 loop: CASQGGDTEAFF. CDR3 coding DNA: TGTGCCAGTCAGGGGGGCGACACTGAAGCTTTCTTT.